These 4 T cell receptor beta chains were all obtained from the same sample, sequenced in a study of cytomegalovirus exposure and HLA in healthy donors. Clones were read by immunoSEQ multiplex PCR, and TCRdb kept only the in-frame ones, dropping some. The table has some 54,000 clones, around 90% seen once. The source material was PBMCs. The receptors shown here come from a man between 18 and 35 years old in good health and CMV-seronegative.

The chain joins TRBV14 to TRBJ2-4; 10 nucleotides align to TRBD2. This CDR3 spans 14 amino acids. Germline CDR1 is SGHDN and CDR2 is FVKESK. Trimming at V came to 6 bases and at J to 7 bases, leaving 6 bases not matched to a gene. The chain's CDR3 is CASRSSGSRNIQYF. DNA of the CDR3: TGTGCCAGCAGGTCTAGCGGGAGTAGGAACATTCAGTACTTC. Looking up the rest from reference TRBV14 and TRBJ2-4 gives the full variable domain: EAGVTQFPSHSVIEKGQTVTLRCDPISGHDNLYWYRRVMGKEIKFLLHFVKESKQDESGMPNNRFLAERTGGTYSTLKVQPAELEDSGVYFCASRSSGSRNIQYFGAGTRLSVL.

The chain uses TRBV29-1 and TRBJ2-3; D gene unclear. The CDR3 consists of 13 residues. Trimming took 7 bases from V and 1 from J, leaving 12 bases between them. From germline, CDR1 is SQVTM and CDR2 ANQGSEA. Written as DNA, the CDR3 is TGCAGCGGACGTCATGGAGGCACAGATACGCAGTATTTT. Protein sequence: CSGRHGGTDTQYF.

The rearrangement joins TRBV4-2 to TRBJ2-1, with D possibly being TRBD2 (5 bases). The CDR3 totals 16 residues. Trimming removed 0 bases at V and 4 bases at J, with 13 bases between. Germline V gene data show CDR1 as LGHNA and CDR2 as YNFKEQ. The CDR3 DNA follows: TGTGCCAGCAGCCAAGATTCCAGCGGCCGATACAATGAGCAGTTCTTC. Protein: CASSQDSSGRYNEQFF.

This clone has just a few counts. The rearrangement uses TRBV19 and TRBJ1-1; 7 bases align to TRBD1. The CDR3 spans 16 residues. Germline CDR1 LNHDA, CDR2 SQIVND (reference sequence). V was pared by 6 bases and J by 1 base, with 11 bases of the junction left unmatched. The chain's CDR3 is CASRNRGEGPNTEAFF. The CDR3 region has the DNA TGTGCCAGTAGGAACAGGGGAGAGGGCCCGAACACTGAAGCTTTCTTT. The whole variable domain, remainder taken from reference TRBV19 and TRBJ1-1, is DGGITQSPKYLFRKEGQNVTLSCEQNLNHDAMYWYRQDPGQGLRLIYYSQIVNDFQKGDIAEGYSVSREKKESFPLTVTSAQKNPTAFYLCASRNRGEGPNTEAFFGQGTRLTVV.